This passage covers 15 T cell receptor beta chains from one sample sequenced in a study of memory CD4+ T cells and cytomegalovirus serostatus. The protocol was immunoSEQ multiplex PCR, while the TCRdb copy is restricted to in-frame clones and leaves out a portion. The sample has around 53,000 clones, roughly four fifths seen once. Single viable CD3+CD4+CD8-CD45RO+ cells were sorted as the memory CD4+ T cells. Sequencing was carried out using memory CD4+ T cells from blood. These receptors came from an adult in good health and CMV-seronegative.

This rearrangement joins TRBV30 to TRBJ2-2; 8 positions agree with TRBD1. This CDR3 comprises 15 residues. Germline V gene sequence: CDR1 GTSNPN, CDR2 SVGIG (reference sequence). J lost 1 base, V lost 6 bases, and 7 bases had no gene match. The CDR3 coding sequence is TGTGCCTGTCCAACCGGGACAGGGAACACCGGGGAGCTGTTTTTT. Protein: CACPTGTGNTGELFF.

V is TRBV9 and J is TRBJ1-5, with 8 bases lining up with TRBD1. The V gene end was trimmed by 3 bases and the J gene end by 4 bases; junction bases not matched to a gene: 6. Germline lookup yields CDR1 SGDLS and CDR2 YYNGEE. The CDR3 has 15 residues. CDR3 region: CASSATGQENQPQHF. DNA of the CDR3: TGTGCCAGCAGCGCCACGGGACAGGAGAATCAGCCCCAGCATTTT.

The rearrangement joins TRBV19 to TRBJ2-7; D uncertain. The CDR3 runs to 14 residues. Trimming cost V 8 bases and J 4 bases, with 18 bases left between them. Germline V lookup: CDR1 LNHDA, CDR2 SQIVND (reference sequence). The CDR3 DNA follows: TGTGCCAGTTCCAGAGCAGACTCCAGATACGAGCAGTACTTC. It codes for CASSRADSRYEQYF.

The CDR3 sequence: CAWSLGLAGGGETQYF. The CDR3 DNA is TGTGCCTGGAGCCTAGGGCTAGCGGGAGGCGGAGAGACCCAGTACTTC. The chain recombines TRBV30 with TRBJ2-5; 11 positions match TRBD2. This CDR3 comprises 16 residues. The V gene end was trimmed by 3 bases and the J gene end by 4 bases; junction bases not matched to a gene: 10. CDR1 and CDR2 from the germline V gene are GTSNPN and SVGIG (reference sequence).

CDR3 region: CASKRTVDNSPLHF. The CDR3 nucleotides read TGTGCCAGCAAAAGGACAGTAGATAATTCACCCCTCCACTTT. The rearrangement uses TRBV6-1 and TRBJ1-6; D is perhaps TRBD1 (6 bases). The CDR3 covers 14 residues. The germline V gene encodes CDR1 MNHNS and CDR2 SASEGT. V lost 7 bases and J 5 bases, leaving 12 bases between the germline ends.

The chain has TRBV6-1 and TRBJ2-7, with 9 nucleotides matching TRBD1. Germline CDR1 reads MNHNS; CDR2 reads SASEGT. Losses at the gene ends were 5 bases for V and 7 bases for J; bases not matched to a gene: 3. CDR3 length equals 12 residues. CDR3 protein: CASSPTGGEQYF. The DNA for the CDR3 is TGTGCCAGCAGTCCGACAGGGGGAGAGCAGTACTTC.

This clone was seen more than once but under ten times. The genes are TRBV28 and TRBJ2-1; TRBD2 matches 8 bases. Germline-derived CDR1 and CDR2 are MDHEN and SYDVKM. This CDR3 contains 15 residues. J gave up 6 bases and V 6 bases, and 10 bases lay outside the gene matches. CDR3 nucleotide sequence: TGTGCCAGCAGCACCAGCGGGAGCAGAATCAATGAGCAGTTCTTC. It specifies CASSTSGSRINEQFF.

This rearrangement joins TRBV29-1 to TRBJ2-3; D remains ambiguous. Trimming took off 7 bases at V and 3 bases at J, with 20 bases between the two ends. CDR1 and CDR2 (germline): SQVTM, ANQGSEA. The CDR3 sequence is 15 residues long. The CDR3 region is CSDPPGKVPTDTQYF. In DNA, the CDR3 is TGCAGCGACCCCCCAGGTAAAGTACCTACAGATACGCAGTATTTT.

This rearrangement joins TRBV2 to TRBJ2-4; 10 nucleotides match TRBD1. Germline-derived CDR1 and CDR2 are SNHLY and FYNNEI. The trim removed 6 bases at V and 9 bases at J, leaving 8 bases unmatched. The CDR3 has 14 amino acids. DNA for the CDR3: TGTGCCAGCAGCGCGGACAGGGGGGAGGGCATTCAGTACTTC. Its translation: CASSADRGEGIQYF.

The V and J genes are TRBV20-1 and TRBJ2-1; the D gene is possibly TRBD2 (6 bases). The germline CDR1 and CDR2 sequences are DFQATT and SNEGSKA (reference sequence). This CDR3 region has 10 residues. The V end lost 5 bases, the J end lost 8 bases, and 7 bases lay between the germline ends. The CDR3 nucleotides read TGCAGTGCTTGGGGGGATGAGCAGTTCTTC. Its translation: CSAWGDEQFF.

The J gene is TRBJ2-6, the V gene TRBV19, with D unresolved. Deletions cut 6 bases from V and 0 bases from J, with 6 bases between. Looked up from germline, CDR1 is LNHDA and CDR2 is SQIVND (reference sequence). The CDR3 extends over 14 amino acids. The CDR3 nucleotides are TGTGCCAGTAGACAGAGCTCTGGGGCCAACGTCCTGACTTTC. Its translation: CASRQSSGANVLTF. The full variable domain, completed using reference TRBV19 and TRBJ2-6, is DGGITQSPKYLFRKEGQNVTLSCEQNLNHDAMYWYRQDPGQGLRLIYYSQIVNDFQKGDIAEGYSVSREKKESFPLTVTSAQKNPTAFYLCASRQSSGANVLTFGAGSRLTVL.

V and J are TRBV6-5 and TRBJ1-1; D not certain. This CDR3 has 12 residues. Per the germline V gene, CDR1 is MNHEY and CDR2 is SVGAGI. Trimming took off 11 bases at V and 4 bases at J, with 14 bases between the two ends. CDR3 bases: TGTGCCGTTGGGAGTATTACCACTGAAGCTTTCTTT. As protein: CAVGSITTEAFF.

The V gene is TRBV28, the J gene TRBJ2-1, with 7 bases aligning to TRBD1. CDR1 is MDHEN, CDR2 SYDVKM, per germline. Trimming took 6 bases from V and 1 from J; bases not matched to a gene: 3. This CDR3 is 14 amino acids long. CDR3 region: CASRNRGSYNEQFF. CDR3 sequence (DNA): TGTGCCAGCAGGAACAGGGGTTCCTACAATGAGCAGTTCTTC.

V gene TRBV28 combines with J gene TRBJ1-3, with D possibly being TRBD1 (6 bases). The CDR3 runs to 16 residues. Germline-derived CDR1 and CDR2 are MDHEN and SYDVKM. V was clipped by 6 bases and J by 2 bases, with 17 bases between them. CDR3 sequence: CASRLGQGSPGNTIYF. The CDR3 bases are TGTGCCAGCAGACTGGGGCAGGGGTCCCCTGGAAACACCATATATTTT.

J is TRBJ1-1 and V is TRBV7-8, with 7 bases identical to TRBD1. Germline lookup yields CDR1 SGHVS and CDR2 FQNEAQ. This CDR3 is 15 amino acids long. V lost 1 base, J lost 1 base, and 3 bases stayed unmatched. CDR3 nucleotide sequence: TGTGCCAGCAGCTTAGTACGGACAGGGAACACTGAAGCTTTCTTT. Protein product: CASSLVRTGNTEAFF.